This T cell receptor beta chain was profiled in a study of T cells in Graves' hyperthyroidism and ophthalmopathy. V dropped 2 bases and J dropped 2; count of bases not matched to a gene: 15. The germline CDR1 and CDR2 sequences are KGHSH and LQKENI. The CDR3 is 18 amino acids. Amplification of TCR beta CDR3 regions used RNA as the template. Using the HTBI primer set, a first-round RT-PCR was run on the TCR CDR3. Using its own MiXCR run on the multiplex PCR reads, TCRdb lists one record per CDR3 protein. The table has 400,000 to 550,000 distinct CDR3 sequences, around 22% seen once. V is TRBV18 and J is TRBJ2-7, with 7 positions matching TRBD2. The sequence derives from a woman aged 25 to 39 with Graves' ophthalmopathy. What was sequenced was blood. CDR3 DNA sequence: TGTGCCAGCTCACCAAGCATAACTCTAGCGGCTAATACCTACGAGCAGTACTTC. Translated, it gives CASSPSITLAANTYEQYF.